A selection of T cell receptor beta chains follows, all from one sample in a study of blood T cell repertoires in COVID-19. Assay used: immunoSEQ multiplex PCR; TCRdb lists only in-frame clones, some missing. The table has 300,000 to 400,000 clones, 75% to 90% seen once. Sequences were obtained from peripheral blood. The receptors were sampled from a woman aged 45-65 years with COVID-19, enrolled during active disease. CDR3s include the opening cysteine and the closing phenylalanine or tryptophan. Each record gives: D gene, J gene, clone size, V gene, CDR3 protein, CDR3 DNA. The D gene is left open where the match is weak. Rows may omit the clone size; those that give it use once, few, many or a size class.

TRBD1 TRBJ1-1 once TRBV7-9 CASSLGQVNTEAFF TGTGCCAGCAGCCTCGGACAGGTGAACACTGAAGCTTTCTTT
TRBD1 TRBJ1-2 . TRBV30 CACITGANYGYTF TGTGCCTGTATTACAGGGGCCAACTATGGCTACACCTTC
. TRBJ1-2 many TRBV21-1 CASIAGTDSINYGYTF TGTGCCAGCATCGCCGGGACTGACTCCATTAACTATGGCTACACCTTC
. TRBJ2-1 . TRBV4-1 CASRLGGGEQFF TGCGCCAGCAGGTTAGGAGGCGGGGAGCAGTTCTTC
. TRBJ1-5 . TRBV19 CASSIEGGNQPQHF TGTGCCAGTAGTATAGAAGGGGGAAATCAGCCCCAGCATTTT
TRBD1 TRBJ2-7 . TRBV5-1 CASSKDRSAYEQYF TGCGCCAGCAGCAAGGACAGGTCTGCCTACGAGCAGTACTTC
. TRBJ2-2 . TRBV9 CASSVSYRTGELFF TGTGCCAGCAGCGTTAGCTATCGCACCGGGGAGCTGTTTTTT
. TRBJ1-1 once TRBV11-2 CASSLLRGAFF TGTGCCAGCAGCTTACTGAGGGGGGCTTTCTTT
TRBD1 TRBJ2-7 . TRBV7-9 CASSLEGQGAGEQYF TGTGCCAGCAGCCTGGAGGGACAGGGGGCGGGGGAGCAGTACTTC
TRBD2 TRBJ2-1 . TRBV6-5 CASRISGVAYNEQFF TGTGCCAGCAGGATTAGCGGGGTCGCCTACAATGAGCAGTTCTTC
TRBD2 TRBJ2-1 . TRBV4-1 CASSQGRGLSRDNEQFF TGCGCCAGCAGCCAAGGAAGGGGACTAAGCAGGGACAATGAGCAGTTCTTC
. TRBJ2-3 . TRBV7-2 CASLSGRGGDTQYF TGTGCCAGTCTCAGTGGGAGGGGGGGAGATACGCAGTATTTT
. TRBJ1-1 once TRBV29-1 CSVGGENTEAFF TGCAGCGTTGGGGGGGAGAACACTGAAGCTTTCTTT
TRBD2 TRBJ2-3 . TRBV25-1 CASTSGRKGPDTQYF TGTGCCAGCACTAGCGGGAGGAAGGGGCCAGATACGCAGTATTTT
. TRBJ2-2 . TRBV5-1 CASSVTGSTGELFF TGCGCCAGCAGCGTGACTGGCAGCACCGGGGAGCTGTTTTTT
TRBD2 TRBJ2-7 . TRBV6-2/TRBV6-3 CASSYLLAGGYEQYF TGTGCCAGCAGTTACCTTCTAGCGGGAGGGTACGAGCAGTACTTC
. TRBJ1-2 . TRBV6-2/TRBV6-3 CASSYSEQSGYTF TGTGCCAGCAGTTACTCGGAACAGAGTGGCTACACCTTC
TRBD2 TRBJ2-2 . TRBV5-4 CASSLTSGSVTGELFF TGTGCCAGCAGCTTGACTAGCGGGAGCGTCACCGGGGAGCTGTTTTTT
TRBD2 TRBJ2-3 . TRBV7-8 CASSLAVAGVVDTQYF TGTGCCAGCAGCTTAGCAGTAGCGGGAGTGGTAGATACGCAGTATTTT
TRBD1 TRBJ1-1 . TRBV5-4 CASRFGQGSLGSIPNTEAFF TGTGCCAGCAGATTCGGACAGGGTAGCCTCGGTTCCATCCCGAACACTGAAGCTTTCTTT
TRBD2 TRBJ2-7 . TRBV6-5 CASSSSGGYEQYF TGTGCCAGCAGTTCCTCGGGGGGCTACGAGCAGTACTTC
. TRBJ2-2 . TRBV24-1 CATSAESPNTGELFF TGTGCCACCAGTGCGGAGAGCCCGAACACCGGGGAGCTGTTTTTT
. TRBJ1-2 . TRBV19 CASSFRGGYGYTF TGTGCCAGTAGTTTCAGGGGTGGGTATGGCTACACCTTC
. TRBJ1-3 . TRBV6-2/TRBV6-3 CASSYSFQSGNTIYF TGTGCCAGCAGTTACTCGTTCCAGTCTGGAAACACCATATATTTT
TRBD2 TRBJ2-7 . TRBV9 CASSVYAGGPGEQYF TGTGCCAGCAGCGTATATGCGGGAGGGCCTGGGGAGCAGTACTTC
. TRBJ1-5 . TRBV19 CASRPSSVQPQHF TGTGCCAGTAGACCTTCAAGCGTTCAGCCCCAGCATTTT
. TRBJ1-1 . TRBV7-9 CASSLDQGPWMRGFF TGTGCCAGCAGCTTAGATCAGGGCCCCTGGATGCGGGGTTTCTTT
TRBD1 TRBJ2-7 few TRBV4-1 CASSQDRGTGFYEQYF TGCGCCAGCAGCCAAGATAGGGGGACAGGGTTCTACGAGCAGTACTTC
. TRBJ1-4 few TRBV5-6 CASSPFREANEKLFF TGTGCCAGCAGCCCCTTTAGGGAGGCTAATGAAAAACTGTTTTTT
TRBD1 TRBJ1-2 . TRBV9 CASSAGTAYGYTF TGTGCCAGCAGCGCGGGGACAGCCTATGGCTACACCTTC
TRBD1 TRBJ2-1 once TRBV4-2 CASSQEGQAYYNEQFF TGTGCCAGCAGCCAAGAGGGACAGGCTTACTACAATGAGCAGTTCTTC
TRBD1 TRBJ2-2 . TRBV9 CASSVENRGAGELFF TGTGCCAGCAGCGTAGAAAACAGGGGCGCCGGGGAGCTGTTTTTT
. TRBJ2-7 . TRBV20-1 CSARDQYEQYF TGCAGTGCTAGAGATCAGTACGAGCAGTACTTC
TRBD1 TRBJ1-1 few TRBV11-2 CASSLGQLNTEAFF TGTGCCAGCAGCTTGGGACAGTTGAACACTGAAGCTTTCTTT
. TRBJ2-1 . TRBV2 CASTDFVRGQFF TGTGCCAGCACTGACTTCGTTCGCGGGCAGTTCTTC
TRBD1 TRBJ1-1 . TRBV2 CASSERSGGRTEAFF TGTGCCAGCAGTGAACGGTCAGGGGGTAGGACTGAAGCTTTCTTT
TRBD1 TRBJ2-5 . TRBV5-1 CASSPSGQGASKTQYF TGCGCCAGCAGCCCCTCCGGACAGGGGGCTTCGAAGACCCAGTACTTC
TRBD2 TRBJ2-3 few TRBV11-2 CASSLVPGGSSTDTQYF TGTGCCAGCAGCTTAGTCCCGGGCGGGAGTAGCACAGATACGCAGTATTTT
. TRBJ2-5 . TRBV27 CASSFQDRKETQYF TGTGCCAGCAGCTTCCAAGACAGAAAAGAGACCCAGTACTTC
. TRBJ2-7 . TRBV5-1 CASSHTDSRIIYEQYF TGCGCCAGCAGCCATACGGACAGCCGGATTATTTACGAGCAGTACTTC
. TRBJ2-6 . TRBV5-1 CASSLASDSSGANVLTF TGCGCCAGCAGCTTGGCTTCCGACAGCTCTGGGGCCAACGTCCTGACTTTC
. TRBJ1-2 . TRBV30 CAWSGGPGYTF TGTGCCTGGAGTGGGGGCCCGGGCTACACCTTC
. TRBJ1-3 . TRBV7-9 CASSSRSPSSGNTIYF TGTGCCAGCAGCTCCCGGTCCCCTTCGTCGGGAAACACCATATATTTT
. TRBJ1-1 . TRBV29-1 CSGGQGLNTEAFF TGCAGCGGGGGGCAGGGGTTGAACACTGAAGCTTTCTTT
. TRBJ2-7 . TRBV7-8 CASSLVSPNEQYF TGTGCCAGCAGCTTAGTGTCCCCTAATGAGCAGTACTTC